Given below is one T cell receptor (beta chain) in context. The antigen is undetermined. CDR1 and CDR2 from the germline V gene are MDHEN and SYDVKM. The CDR3 has 16 amino acids. V lost 5 bases and J lost 5; bases outside the gene matches: 8. Assay: immunoSEQ multiplex PCR; the TCRdb copy retains only in-frame clones and omits some. The sample records 2 million to 2.5 million clones, 85% to 95% being singletons. This sample is part of a study of shared clonotypes between healthy human individuals. General observations from the study: Naive subsets typically showed greater estimated richness than memory subsets. Donors were few, which limited the genetic and exposure-history diversity represented.

Sequencing was performed on naive CD4+ T cells from PBMCs. Regarding subset: CD45RA+ positively selected. This clonotype was obtained from a man in his late teens or twenties in good health. Some clones in this sample may be carry-over from other donors' samples. The chain is built from TRBV28 and TRBJ2-7; 14 bases are a match to TRBD2. Here the CDR3 reads CASSPPTSGRAHEQYF. The CDR3 DNA reads TGTGCCAGCAGTCCCCCGACTAGCGGGAGGGCCCACGAGCAGTACTTC. The variable domain in full, completed from reference TRBV28 and TRBJ2-7, reads DVKVTQSSRYLVKRTGEKVFLECVQDMDHENMFWYRQDPGLGLRLIYFSYDVKMKEKGDIPEGYSVSREKKERFSLILESASTNQTSMYLCASSPPTSGRAHEQYFGPGTRLTVT.